This TCR beta chain came from a study of T cells in Graves' hyperthyroidism and ophthalmopathy. About the study: The initial diagnosis was the point when peripheral blood was collected, ahead of any treatment. Findings and limits, study-wide: Blood also contained most expanded thyroid clonotypes above 0.001. Ophthalmopathy cases were set apart from stable hyperthyroidism by a 13 V-J model.

This clonotype was counted many times. Its matching antigen is unknown. CDR3 size: 17 residues. Between the trimmed V and J ends, which lost 2 bases and 2 bases, there was a span of 17 bases. Germline CDR1 is LGHNT and CDR2 is FRNRAP. With duration under 3 months, ophthalmopathy was active: Clinical Activity Score at least 3, NOSPECS at least 4. Amplification of TCR beta CDR3 regions used RNA as the template. Primed by the HTBI set, a first-round RT-PCR was run on the TCR CDR3. MiXCR was run by TCRdb on the multiplex PCR reads, yielding one entry per CDR3 protein. Seen here are hundreds of thousands of distinct CDR3 sequences, 14% observed once, and the top ten hold under 15%.

The specimen sequenced was blood. The sequence came from a woman between 45 and 60 years old with Graves' ophthalmopathy. The rearrangement joins TRBV12-5 to TRBJ2-3; possible D gene TRBD1, 6 bases. The CDR3 DNA sequence: TGTGCTAGTGGTTTGTTGAGACCAGGGGTTAACACAGATACGCAGTATTTT. Its protein is CASGLLRPGVNTDTQYF.